Presented here are 6 T cell receptor beta chains from one specimen sequenced in a study of T cells in Graves' hyperthyroidism and ophthalmopathy. RNA transcripts gave rise to amplified TCR beta CDR3 regions. The study used the HTBI primer set for a first-round RT-PCR of the TCR CDR3. TCRdb fed the multiplex PCR reads into MiXCR, producing one record per CDR3 protein. The table records hundreds of thousands of distinct CDR3 sequences, less than 45% of them present only once. Sequenced: peripheral blood or thyroid tissue (not recorded which). All receptors derive from an adult man with Graves' disease, either hyperthyroidism or ophthalmopathy (not recorded which).

The chain combines TRBV5-1 with TRBJ2-7; 7 bases fit TRBD1. The length of the CDR3 is 14 residues. The V and J ends lost 5 bases and 2 bases, in that order; junction bases with no gene match: 7. Germline V gene data show CDR1 as SGHRS and CDR2 as YFSETQ. The CDR3 is CASRSDRDPYEQYF. The DNA for the CDR3 is TGCGCCAGCAGATCAGACAGGGATCCCTACGAGCAGTACTTC.

The chain couples TRBV12-3 or TRBV12-4 to TRBJ1-2, with D unclear. Trimming cost V 11 bases and J 1 base, with 14 bases left between them. This CDR3 is built from 13 residues. The CDR3 region is CAYGVEFNYGYTF. In DNA form, the CDR3 reads TGTGCCTACGGGGTAGAGTTTAACTATGGCTACACCTTC.

Many counts were recorded for this clonotype. The gene calls are TRBV6-5 and TRBJ1-1; D remains ambiguous. Germline V CDR1 and CDR2: MNHEY, SVGAGI. The ends were cut back, 1 base at V and 0 bases at J, with 12 bases in the middle. This CDR3 spans 16 amino acids. This chain's CDR3 is CASSYLQAYMNTEAFF. The CDR3 nucleotides are TGTGCCAGCAGTTACTTGCAGGCCTACATGAACACTGAAGCTTTCTTT.

The rearrangement uses TRBV15 and TRBJ1-4, with 7 bases identical to TRBD1. Germline V CDR1 and CDR2: LNHNV, YYDKDF (reference sequence). J gave up 5 bases and V 3 bases, and 9 bases lay outside the gene matches. The CDR3 totals 16 residues. CDR3 sequence reads: CATSSLATGPNEKLFF. DNA for the CDR3: TGTGCCACCAGCAGTTTAGCGACAGGGCCGAATGAAAAACTGTTTTTT.

This clonotype has just one count. CDR3 coding DNA: TGTGCCAGCAGTACGGGACTATACTCTGGGGCCAACGTCCTGACTTTC. This codes for CASSTGLYSGANVLTF. The chain uses TRBV2 and TRBJ2-6, with 7 positions matching TRBD2. Losses at the gene ends were 5 bases for V and 0 bases for J; bases not matched to a gene: 4. CDR1 is SNHLY and CDR2 is FYNNEI in the germline V gene. The CDR3 totals 16 residues. The full variable domain, rest sourced from reference TRBV2 and TRBJ2-6, is EPEVTQTPSHQVTQMGQEVILRCVPISNHLYFYWYRQILGQKVEFLVSFYNNEISEKSEIFDDQFSVERPDGSNFTLKIRSTKLEDSAMYFCASSTGLYSGANVLTFGAGSRLTVL.

Many counts were recorded for this clonotype. The V gene is TRBV7-2, the J gene TRBJ1-6; D remains unclear. Trimming shortened V by 1 base and J by 6 bases, and 13 bases separated the two germline ends. Germline lookup yields CDR1 SGHTA and CDR2 FQGNSA. The CDR3 has 16 amino acids. The CDR3 DNA is TGTGCCAGCAGCTTAGATCCGTCGCAGCTTAATTCACCCCTCCACTTT. Translation gives CASSLDPSQLNSPLHF. Supplemented by reference TRBV7-2 and TRBJ1-6, the full variable domain reads GAGVSQSPSNKVTEKGKDVELRCDPISGHTALYWYRQSLGQGLEFLIYFQGNSAPDKSGLPSDRFSAERTGGSVSTLTIQRTQQEDSAVYLCASSLDPSQLNSPLHFGNGTRLTVT.